This is a list of T cell receptor beta chains from one sample in a study of beta chain features in type 1 diabetes. TCRdb's table, derived via immunoSEQ multiplex PCR, lists solely in-frame clones and lacks some. This sample yields 900,000 or so clones, of which roughly a sixth are seen a single time; 0.02% to 0.03% belongs to the top ten. Sample: naive CD4+ T cells from blood. Receptors were obtained from a young woman in good health. Each CDR3 is given with its conserved first and last residue. D genes are given only for firm matches. Some rows have no size entry. The others give once, few or many, or a class for an expanded clone.

D gene,clone size,J gene,V gene,CDR3 DNA,CDR3 protein
NA,few,TRBJ2-1,TRBV16,TGTGCCAGCAGCCAATCACATACCCTAAAGTTCTTC,CASSQSHTLKFF
NA,NA,TRBJ2-5,TRBV29-1,TGCAGCGTTGATTTGGGGGCGGGAAAGACCCAGTACTTC,CSVDLGAGKTQYF
NA,few,TRBJ2-2,TRBV23-1,TGCGCCAGCAGTCAATCGACCGCGGGACGCTTCTCGAACACCGGGGAGCTGTTTTTT,CASSQSTAGRFSNTGELFF
TRBD1,NA,TRBJ1-5,TRBV7-9,TGTGCCAGCAGCTTAGAAGGGGGCGGCAATCAGCCCCAGCATTTT,CASSLEGGGNQPQHF
NA,NA,TRBJ2-5,TRBV7-8,TGTGCCAGCAGCCCTCGTAGAGTCCAAGAGACCCAGTACTTC,CASSPRRVQETQYF
NA,few,TRBJ1-1,TRBV7-6,TGTGCCAGCAGCTTAGATTCCTTTAAGGCTTTCTTT,CASSLDSFKAFF
TRBD1,few,TRBJ1-4,TRBV7-9,TGTGCCAGCCGCCGGAGGGGACAGGGTGAGAATAATGAAAAACTGTTTTTT,CASRRRGQGENNEKLFF
TRBD2,NA,TRBJ2-1,TRBV7-6,TGTGCCAGCAGCTTAGGGACTAGACCCGCGGGCAATGAGCAGTTCTTC,CASSLGTRPAGNEQFF
NA,NA,TRBJ1-2,TRBV5-4,TGTGCCAGCACAATCCTGACAGCATCCTATGGCTACACCTTC,CASTILTASYGYTF
NA,few,TRBJ2-2,TRBV29-1,TGCAGCGTTGAGATGGCTGGGGAGCTGTTTTTT,CSVEMAGELFF
NA,few,TRBJ2-3,TRBV28,TGTGCCAGCAGTTTCTCGGCCGGGACCAACACAGATACGCAGTATTTT,CASSFSAGTNTDTQYF
NA,NA,TRBJ2-1,TRBV18,TGTGCCAGCTCACCCCCCAGCTCCTACAATGAGCAGTTCTTC,CASSPPSSYNEQFF
NA,few,TRBJ2-6,TRBV27,TGTGCCAGCAGTTTATTTTTGGGGAGCTCTGGGGCCAACGTCCTGACTTTC,CASSLFLGSSGANVLTF
TRBD1,few,TRBJ2-7,TRBV7-9,TGTGCCAGCAGCTTAGATAGAGGACAGGGGTCCTACGAGCAGTACTTC,CASSLDRGQGSYEQYF
TRBD1,NA,TRBJ1-1,TRBV7-2,TGTGCCAGCAGAAAGACAGGGGCGGCTGAAGCTTTCTTT,CASRKTGAAEAFF
NA,NA,TRBJ2-7,TRBV4-2,TGTGCCAGCAGCCACGTCGCCGGAAAGGGTCACTCCTACGAGCAGTACTTC,CASSHVAGKGHSYEQYF
NA,many,TRBJ2-7,TRBV10-3,TGTGCCATCAGCAGCGGCTACGAGCAGTACTTC,CAISSGYEQYF
NA,once,TRBJ1-1,TRBV28,TGTGCCAGCTACAAGGAGGACACTGAAGCTTTCTTT,CASYKEDTEAFF
NA,NA,TRBJ2-5,TRBV5-4,TGTGCCAGCAGCTATGTCGGCGCGAGGGAAGAGACCCAGTACTTC,CASSYVGAREETQYF
NA,NA,TRBJ2-5,TRBV18,TGTGCCAGCTCACCACTTCCCCAGTATAGGGGTGGGACCCAGTACTTC,CASSPLPQYRGGTQYF
NA,NA,TRBJ2-1,TRBV4-2,TGTGCCAGCAGCCAATACCGTACGAAGACAGGCCACAATGAGCAGTTCTTC,CASSQYRTKTGHNEQFF
NA,NA,TRBJ2-1,TRBV18,TGTGCCACCGCTCTAGCGCACGAGCAGTTCTTC,CATALAHEQFF
TRBD2,NA,TRBJ2-3,TRBV7-2,TGTGCCAGCAGCTTAAGGGCGGGAGGGCCTTCAGATACGCAGTATTTT,CASSLRAGGPSDTQYF
NA,few,TRBJ2-1,TRBV5-6,TGTGCCAGCAGCTTGGGTCTCTCAGGGTATGAGCAGTTCTTC,CASSLGLSGYEQFF
NA,few,TRBJ1-2,TRBV7-2,TGTGCCAGCAGCTTAGGTTTACTCAATGGCTACACCTTC,CASSLGLLNGYTF
NA,NA,TRBJ2-2,TRBV4-2,TGTGCCAGCAGCTTGGAGTCGGGGAACACCGGGGAGCTGTTTTTT,CASSLESGNTGELFF
NA,NA,TRBJ2-7,TRBV28,TGTGCCAGCAGTTTACAGACGGGGCACTACGAGCAGTACTTC,CASSLQTGHYEQYF
TRBD1,few,TRBJ2-3,TRBV27,TGTGCCAGCACTTCGTTGCCCGGACAGGCCGGTTCAGATACGCAGTATTTT,CASTSLPGQAGSDTQYF
NA,few,TRBJ2-5,TRBV9,TGTGCCAGCAGCGTAGGAGGACTCCCCCGGGTAGAGACCCAGTACTTC,CASSVGGLPRVETQYF
TRBD1,NA,TRBJ2-3,TRBV5-1,TGCGCCAGCAGCCCGGACAGGAGCACAGATACGCAGTATTTT,CASSPDRSTDTQYF
NA,many,TRBJ2-6,TRBV7-9,TGTGCCAGCAGCGGTACGGAGGTTCACTCTGGGGCCAACGTCCTGACTTTC,CASSGTEVHSGANVLTF
TRBD1,NA,TRBJ2-7,TRBV6-5,TGTGCCAGCAGGGGGACAGGGAGCAACGAGCAGTACTTC,CASRGTGSNEQYF
NA,few,TRBJ1-4,TRBV7-9,TGTGCCAGCAGCACCCACGGAACAACTAATGAAAAACTGTTTTTT,CASSTHGTTNEKLFF
NA,NA,TRBJ2-1,TRBV7-9,TGTGCCAGCAGCTTAGTTTACAATGAGCAGTTCTTC,CASSLVYNEQFF
NA,NA,TRBJ2-1,TRBV7-3,TGTGCCAGCAGCTTAACGTCATATGATTACGCGTTCTTC,CASSLTSYDYAFF
TRBD2,NA,TRBJ2-5,TRBV7-9,TGTGCCAGCAGCCTCAGCGGGAAAGAGGGGACCCAGTACTTC,CASSLSGKEGTQYF
NA,few,TRBJ2-1,TRBV20-1,TGCAGTGCTACCCATTACAATGAGCAGTTCTTC,CSATHYNEQFF
TRBD2,few,TRBJ2-3,TRBV28,TGTGCCAGCAGTTATGCGGGAGCTCTCTCAGATACGCAGTATTTT,CASSYAGALSDTQYF
TRBD2,many,TRBJ2-1,TRBV14,TGTGCCAGCAGTTCAGGACTAGCGGGATTTGAGCAGTTCTTC,CASSSGLAGFEQFF
NA,NA,TRBJ2-2,TRBV7-9,TGTGCCGGGAGGACAGGATCGAACACCGGGGAGCTGTTTTTT,CAGRTGSNTGELFF
NA,NA,TRBJ2-1,TRBV14,TGTGCCAACAGCCACAACACTCTCAATGAGCAGTTCTTC,CANSHNTLNEQFF
NA,NA,TRBJ2-5,TRBV5-1,TGCGCCAGCAGGCGACACCGGGAACAAGAGACCCAGTACTTC,CASRRHREQETQYF
NA,few,TRBJ2-3,TRBV7-9,TGTGCCAGCAGCTTACAGGGGTATTACACAGATACGCAGTATTTT,CASSLQGYYTDTQYF
TRBD1,NA,TRBJ2-5,TRBV15,TGTGCCACCAGCCGTCTCCAGTGGGACAGTAAAGAGACCCAGTACTTC,CATSRLQWDSKETQYF
NA,NA,TRBJ2-3,TRBV7-2,TGTGCCAGCAGCTCCTTGCCGGGTTGGGACACAGATACGCAGTATTTT,CASSSLPGWDTDTQYF
NA,NA,TRBJ1-4,TRBV2,TGTGCCAGCAGCGCCAGGGTTTCGGGGGAAAAACTGTTTTTT,CASSARVSGEKLFF